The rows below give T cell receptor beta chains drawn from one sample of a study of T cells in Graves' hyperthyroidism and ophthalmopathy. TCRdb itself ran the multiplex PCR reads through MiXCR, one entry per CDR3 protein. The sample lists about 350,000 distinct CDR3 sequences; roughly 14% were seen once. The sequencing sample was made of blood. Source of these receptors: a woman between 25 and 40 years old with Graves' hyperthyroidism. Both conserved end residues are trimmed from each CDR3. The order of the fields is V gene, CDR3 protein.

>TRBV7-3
ASSLSTRNEQF
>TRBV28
ASKRLGTLLYEQY
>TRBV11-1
ASSRRLAGHTDTQY
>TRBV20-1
SAGIEAQH
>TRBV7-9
ASSLASNTQY
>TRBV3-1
ASSRTPCGETQY
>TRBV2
ASMRTSGNHEQY
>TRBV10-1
ASGEGPGELF
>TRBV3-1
ASSQDTLSYYEQY
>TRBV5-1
ASSPWDTRANEQF
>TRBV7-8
ASRPRSGGQETQY
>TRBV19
ASRPAGADPYEQY
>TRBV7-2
ASSRSSFEQF
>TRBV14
ASSQGARPGLPNEQF
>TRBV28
ASSLVLDSSGNTIY
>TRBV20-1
SANTGTEAF
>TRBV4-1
ASSPPRGEGYT
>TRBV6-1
ASRVAGGPSYNEQF
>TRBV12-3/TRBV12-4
ASSLIGGTGELF
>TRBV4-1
ASSQALQNYEQY
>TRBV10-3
AIRDPNTEAF
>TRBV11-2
ASSQQGASGNTIY
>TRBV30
AWSVKGGSEAF
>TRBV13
ASSLALSREGDNEQF
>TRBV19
ASSIDPKTSGSSYEQY
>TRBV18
ASSPPGWEETQY
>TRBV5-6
ASSLSWDRASNQPQH
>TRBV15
ATGQSNTGELF
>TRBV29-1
SVDRSSGAPGELF
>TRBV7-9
ASSLSAEQF
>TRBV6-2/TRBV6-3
ASSYKGQGHPYEQY
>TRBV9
ASSVSVGEQF
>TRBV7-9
ASSPRDYSYNEQF
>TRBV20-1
SARDRVAGRWATQY
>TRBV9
ASSVAPREATGELF
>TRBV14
ASSQNFGEQY
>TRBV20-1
SAGTGAGYEQY
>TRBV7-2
ASSVSFGDIQY
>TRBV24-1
ATSDPSTGRNEKLF
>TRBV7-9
ASSSAGVEFGGGYT
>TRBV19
ASSTLTGGSGIQY
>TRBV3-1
ASSQTVNTEAF
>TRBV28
ASSLVAGKQETQY
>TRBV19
ASSITGDTQY
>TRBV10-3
ATGPEASGPGTQY
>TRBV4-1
ASSWTAYNSPLH
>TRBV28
ASTGLDENIQY
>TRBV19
ASSSWGRLAESQETQY
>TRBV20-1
SASGLAEIYSYNEQF
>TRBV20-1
SGQGNNQPQH
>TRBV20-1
SAIHFRRALYNEQF
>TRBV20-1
SARKVFNSPLH
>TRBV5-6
ASSLPGTSRQSEQF
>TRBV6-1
ASRSGGPNNEQF
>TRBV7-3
ASNPAGGPTNEQF
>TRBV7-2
ASSSAGNTEAF
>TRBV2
ASSDEQTAQPQH
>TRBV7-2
ASSRRLALDTDTQY
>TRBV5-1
ASSLAPEDEQY